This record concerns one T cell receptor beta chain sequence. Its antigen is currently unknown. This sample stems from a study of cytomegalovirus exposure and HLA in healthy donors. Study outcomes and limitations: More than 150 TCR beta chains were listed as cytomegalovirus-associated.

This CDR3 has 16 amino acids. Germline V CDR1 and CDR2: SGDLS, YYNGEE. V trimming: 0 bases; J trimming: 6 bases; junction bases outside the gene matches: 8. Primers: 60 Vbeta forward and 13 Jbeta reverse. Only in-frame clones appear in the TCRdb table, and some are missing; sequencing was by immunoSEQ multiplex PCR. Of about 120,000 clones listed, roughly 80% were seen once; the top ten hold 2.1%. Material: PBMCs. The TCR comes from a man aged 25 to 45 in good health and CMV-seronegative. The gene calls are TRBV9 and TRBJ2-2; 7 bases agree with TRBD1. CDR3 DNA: TGTGCCAGCAGCGTAGCGGGAAAGGGGGCGGCCGGGGAGCTGTTTTTT. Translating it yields CASSVAGKGAAGELFF.